Listed below are T cell receptor beta chains from one sample, sequenced in a study of T-cell memory formation after mild COVID-19. One entry per CDR3 protein, called by TCRdb with MiXCR from the 5' RACE reads. The table has around 420,000 distinct CDR3 sequences, approximately 24% seen once. Sequenced: PBMCs or a T cell subset sorted from them (not recorded which). Receptor source: an adult woman who had mild COVID-19 (a few samples of this study predate the infection). Cell type and time point are not known. The CDR3 runs from the conserved cysteine through the conserved F or W. Fields, in order: V gene, D gene, J gene, CDR3 protein. The D gene is left open where the match is weak.

V: TRBV20-1
D: -
J: TRBJ2-1
CDR3: CSASGRGLSYNEQFF

V: TRBV12-3/TRBV12-4
D: -
J: TRBJ1-3
CDR3: CASSLLQGPGNTIYF

V: TRBV7-9
D: -
J: TRBJ1-4
CDR3: CACSPSIGDDKLFF

V: TRBV2
D: -
J: TRBJ2-5
CDR3: CASSERVTQYF

V: TRBV3-1
D: -
J: TRBJ2-4
CDR3: CASSQEGSGLPLDF

V: TRBV13
D: -
J: TRBJ1-2
CDR3: CASSTSGSYGYTF

V: TRBV29-1
D: -
J: TRBJ2-5
CDR3: CSAFGGEGETQYF

V: TRBV28
D: -
J: TRBJ1-1
CDR3: CASSSHGIEAFF

V: TRBV15
D: -
J: TRBJ2-3
CDR3: CATSRDGTGTDTQYF

V: TRBV10-3
D: -
J: TRBJ2-1
CDR3: CAIWVRGLDEQFF

V: TRBV29-1
D: -
J: TRBJ1-1
CDR3: CSVYAGAERNTEAFF

V: TRBV7-2
D: -
J: TRBJ2-2
CDR3: CASSSVSGELFF

V: TRBV6-5
D: TRBD1
J: TRBJ2-3
CDR3: CASSSPGQGKDTQYF

V: TRBV7-9
D: -
J: TRBJ2-7
CDR3: CAYGSVNYEQYF

V: TRBV29-1
D: TRBD1
J: TRBJ2-3
CDR3: CSVEALGTASSTDTQYF

V: TRBV24-1
D: TRBD1
J: TRBJ2-3
CDR3: CATSDPRGNWQYF

V: TRBV11-3
D: TRBD2
J: TRBJ2-7
CDR3: CASSPGLAGDYEQYF

V: TRBV5-1
D: TRBD1
J: TRBJ2-7
CDR3: CASSPGTGGLYEQYF

V: TRBV7-2
D: -
J: TRBJ2-7
CDR3: CASSPQAGIDEQYF

V: TRBV11-3
D: -
J: TRBJ2-6
CDR3: CASSSGWSGANVLTF

V: TRBV29-1
D: TRBD2
J: TRBJ2-3
CDR3: CSARLAGNLDTQYF

V: TRBV1
D: -
J: TRBJ2-7
CDR3: CTSSQVATKSGSSYEQYF

V: TRBV18
D: -
J: TRBJ1-1
CDR3: CASEGPKVGRNTEAFF

V: TRBV7-2
D: TRBD2
J: TRBJ2-7
CDR3: CASSRHSSGYEQYF

V: TRBV30
D: TRBD2
J: TRBJ2-5
CDR3: CAWSPGTIETQYF

V: TRBV7-8
D: -
J: TRBJ2-4
CDR3: CASSLGYRAPIAKNIQYF

V: TRBV24-1
D: -
J: TRBJ2-2
CDR3: CATSEVSTGGTGELFF

V: TRBV10-3
D: -
J: TRBJ2-7
CDR3: CAISEPSYEQYF

V: TRBV7-2
D: -
J: TRBJ2-5
CDR3: CATTGRGVQTQYF

V: TRBV5-1
D: TRBD1
J: TRBJ1-5
CDR3: CASSLEGASNQPQHF

V: TRBV4-1
D: TRBD1
J: TRBJ2-1
CDR3: CASSQDPLGQSYNEQFF

V: TRBV7-3
D: -
J: TRBJ2-1
CDR3: CASSLSPARRYNEQFF

V: TRBV30
D: TRBD1
J: TRBJ2-1
CDR3: CAWSGSGGTEQFF

V: TRBV12-3/TRBV12-4
D: TRBD2
J: TRBJ2-3
CDR3: CASSPGLAESTDTQYF

V: TRBV5-1
D: -
J: TRBJ2-1
CDR3: CASSLAQDYNEQFF

V: TRBV14
D: TRBD1
J: TRBJ2-4
CDR3: CASSRLQGAQNIQYF

V: TRBV3-1
D: -
J: TRBJ2-1
CDR3: CASSQLLTDRGNEQFF

V: TRBV7-2
D: -
J: TRBJ1-5
CDR3: CASSSEGWSNQPQHF

V: TRBV20-1
D: -
J: TRBJ2-7
CDR3: CSARLLGSSSYEQYF

V: TRBV7-2
D: TRBD2
J: TRBJ2-1
CDR3: CASSLRTSGSMGEQFF

V: TRBV7-7
D: -
J: TRBJ2-6
CDR3: CASSLQGSSGANVLTF

V: TRBV24-1
D: -
J: TRBJ2-1
CDR3: CATSDSRRSYNEQFF

V: TRBV9
D: -
J: TRBJ1-5
CDR3: CASSVEGTFNQPQHF

V: TRBV25-1
D: -
J: TRBJ2-5
CDR3: CASRSHRTSKKAQYF

V: TRBV4-1
D: -
J: TRBJ2-3
CDR3: CASSQEGTQTSTDTQYF

V: TRBV13
D: -
J: TRBJ2-7
CDR3: CASSSPGNGIHEQYF

V: TRBV9
D: -
J: TRBJ2-2
CDR3: CASSVDAQLTGELFF

V: TRBV2
D: -
J: TRBJ2-3
CDR3: CASRGPSGGGTDTQYF

V: TRBV25-1
D: -
J: TRBJ2-7
CDR3: CASGKAGSYEQYF

V: TRBV27
D: -
J: TRBJ2-6
CDR3: CASSSRPGGANVLTF

V: TRBV5-1
D: -
J: TRBJ2-1
CDR3: CASSLGTVSGDEQFF

V: TRBV20-1
D: -
J: TRBJ2-7
CDR3: CSARDMGYEQYF

V: TRBV7-8
D: -
J: TRBJ1-6
CDR3: CASSLSTTPGPLHF

V: TRBV5-1
D: TRBD2
J: TRBJ2-3
CDR3: CASSLPGLAGSSDTQYF

V: TRBV2
D: -
J: TRBJ2-5
CDR3: CASSESPGETQYF